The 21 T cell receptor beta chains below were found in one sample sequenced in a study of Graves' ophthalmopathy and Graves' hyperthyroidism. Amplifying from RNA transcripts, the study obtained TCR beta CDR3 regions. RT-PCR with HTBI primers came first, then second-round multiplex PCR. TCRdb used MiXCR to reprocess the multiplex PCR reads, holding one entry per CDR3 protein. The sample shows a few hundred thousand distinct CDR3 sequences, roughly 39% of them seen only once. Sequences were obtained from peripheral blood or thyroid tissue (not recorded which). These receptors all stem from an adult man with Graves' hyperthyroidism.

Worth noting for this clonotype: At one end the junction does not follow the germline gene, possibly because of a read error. CDR3 coding DNA: TGTGCCAGCAGCCATAAGGGCAGGGGGTTCGACGAGCAGTGCTTC. It specifies CASSHKGRGFDEQCF. This chain links TRBV14 with TRBJ2-7; 7 nucleotides align to TRBD1. In germline, CDR1 is SGHDN, CDR2 FVKESK. This CDR3 spans 15 amino acids.

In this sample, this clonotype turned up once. DNA for the CDR3: TGTGCCAGCAGCAATGGCAGATATGGGCTCCTCCACTTT. As protein: CASSNGRYGLLHF. The rearrangement links TRBV7-8 to TRBJ1-6; D not certain. V shed 5 bases and J shed 15 bases, with 17 bases lying between them. The CDR3 spans 13 residues. CDR1 is SGHVS and CDR2 is FQNEAQ in the germline V gene.

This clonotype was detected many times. The CDR3 here is CASRPGQGYGYTF. CDR3 DNA: TGTGCCAGCAGGCCCGGACAGGGCTATGGCTACACCTTC. The chain is built from TRBV28 and TRBJ1-2; TRBD1 matches 8 bases. Trimming took 6 bases from V and 4 from J; bases not matched to a gene: 4. Germline V lookup: CDR1 MDHEN, CDR2 SYDVKM. The CDR3 is 13 amino acids.

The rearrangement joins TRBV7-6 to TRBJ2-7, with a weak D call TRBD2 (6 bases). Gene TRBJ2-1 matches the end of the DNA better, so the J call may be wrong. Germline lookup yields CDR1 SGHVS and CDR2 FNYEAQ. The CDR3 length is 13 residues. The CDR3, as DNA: TGTGCCAGCAGCTTGTGGGGAGGCAATGAGCAGTTCTTC. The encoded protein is CASSLWGGNEQFF.

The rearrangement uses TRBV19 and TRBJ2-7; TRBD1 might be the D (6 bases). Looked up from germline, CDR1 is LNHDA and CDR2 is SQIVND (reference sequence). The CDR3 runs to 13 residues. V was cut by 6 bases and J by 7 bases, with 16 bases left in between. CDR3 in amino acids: CASRQGTYNEQYF. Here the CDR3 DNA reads TGTGCCAGTAGGCAGGGGACCTACAATGAGCAGTACTTC. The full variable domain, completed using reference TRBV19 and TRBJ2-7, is DGGITQSPKYLFRKEGQNVTLSCEQNLNHDAMYWYRQDPGQGLRLIYYSQIVNDFQKGDIAEGYSVSREKKESFPLTVTSAQKNPTAFYLCASRQGTYNEQYFGPGTRLTVT.

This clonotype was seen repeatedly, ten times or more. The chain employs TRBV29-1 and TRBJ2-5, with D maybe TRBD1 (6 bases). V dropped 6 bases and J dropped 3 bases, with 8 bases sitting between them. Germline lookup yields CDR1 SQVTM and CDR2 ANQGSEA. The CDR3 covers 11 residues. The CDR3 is CSVWTEETQYF. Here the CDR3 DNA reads TGCAGCGTCTGGACAGAAGAGACCCAGTACTTC.

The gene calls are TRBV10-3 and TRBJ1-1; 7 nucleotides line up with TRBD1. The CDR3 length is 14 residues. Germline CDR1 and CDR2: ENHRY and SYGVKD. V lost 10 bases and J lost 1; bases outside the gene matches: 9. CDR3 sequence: CASRYRGPNTEAFF. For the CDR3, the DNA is TGTGCCAGCAGGTACAGGGGCCCGAACACTGAAGCTTTCTTT.

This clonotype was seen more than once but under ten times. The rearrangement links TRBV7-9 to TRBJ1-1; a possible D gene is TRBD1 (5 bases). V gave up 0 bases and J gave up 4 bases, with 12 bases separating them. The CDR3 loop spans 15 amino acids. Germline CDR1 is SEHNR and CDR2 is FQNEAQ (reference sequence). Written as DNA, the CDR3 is TGTGCCAGCAGCTTAGCGACCGGGGGGAGCACTGAAGCTTTCTTT. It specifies CASSLATGGSTEAFF.

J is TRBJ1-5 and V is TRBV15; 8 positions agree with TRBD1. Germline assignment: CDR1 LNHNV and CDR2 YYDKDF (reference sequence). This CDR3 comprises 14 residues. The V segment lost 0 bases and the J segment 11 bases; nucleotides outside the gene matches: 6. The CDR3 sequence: CATSRDRGQETQHF. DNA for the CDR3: TGTGCCACCAGCAGAGACAGGGGGCAGGAGACCCAGCATTTT.

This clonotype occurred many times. CDR3 coding DNA: TGTGCCAGCAGCTTCGGGACAGGGGTCAGCAATCAGCCCCAGCATTTT. Translation: CASSFGTGVSNQPQHF. The chain employs TRBV7-2 and TRBJ1-5; 10 bases fit TRBD1. With V trimmed by 3 bases and J by 1 base, 3 bases remained unmatched. The CDR3 is made up of 16 amino acids. Per the germline V gene, CDR1 is SGHTA and CDR2 is FQGNSA.

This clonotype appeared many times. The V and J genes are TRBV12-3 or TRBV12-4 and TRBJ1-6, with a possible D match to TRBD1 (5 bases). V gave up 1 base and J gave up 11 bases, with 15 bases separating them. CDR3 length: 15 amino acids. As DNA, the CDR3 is TGTGCCAGCAGTTTAGGGGACCCCTCCCGGGCACCCCTCCACTTT. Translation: CASSLGDPSRAPLHF.

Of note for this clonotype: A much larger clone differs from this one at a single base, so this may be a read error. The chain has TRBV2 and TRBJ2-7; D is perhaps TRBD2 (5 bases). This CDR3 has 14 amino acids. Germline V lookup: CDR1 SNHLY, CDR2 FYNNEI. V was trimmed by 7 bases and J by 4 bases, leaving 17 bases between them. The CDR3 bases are TGTGCCAGCACGTCTGGACTGAGTTCGTACGAGCAGTACTTC. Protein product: CASTSGLSSYEQYF.

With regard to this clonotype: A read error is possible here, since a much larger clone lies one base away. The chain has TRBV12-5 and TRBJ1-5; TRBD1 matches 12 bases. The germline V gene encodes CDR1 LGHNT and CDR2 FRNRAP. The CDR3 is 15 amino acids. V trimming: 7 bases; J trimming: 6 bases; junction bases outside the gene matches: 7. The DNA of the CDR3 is TGTGCTAGTGCCGGGGACAGGGGGCGAAGTCAGCCCCAGCATTTT. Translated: CASAGDRGRSQPQHF.

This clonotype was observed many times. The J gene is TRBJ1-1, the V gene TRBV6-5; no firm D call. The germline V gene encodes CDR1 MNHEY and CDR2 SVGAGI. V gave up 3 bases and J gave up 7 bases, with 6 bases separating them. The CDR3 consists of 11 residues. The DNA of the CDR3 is TGTGCCAGCAGTTATTGGGGTGAAGCTTTCTTT. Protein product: CASSYWGEAFF.

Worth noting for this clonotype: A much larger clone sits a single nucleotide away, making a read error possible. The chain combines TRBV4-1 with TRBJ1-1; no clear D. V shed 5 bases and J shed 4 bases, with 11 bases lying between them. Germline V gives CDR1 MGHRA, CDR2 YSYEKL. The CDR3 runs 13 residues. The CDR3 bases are TGCGCCAGCAGCGATACAGTGAGCACTGAAGCTTTCTTT. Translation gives CASSDTVSTEAFF.

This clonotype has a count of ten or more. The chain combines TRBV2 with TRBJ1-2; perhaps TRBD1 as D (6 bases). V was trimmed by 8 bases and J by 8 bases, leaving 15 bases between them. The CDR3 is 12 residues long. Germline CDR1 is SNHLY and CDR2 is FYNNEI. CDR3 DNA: TGTGCCAGCGATGACAGGTTTGGCGGCTACACCTTC. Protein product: CASDDRFGGYTF.

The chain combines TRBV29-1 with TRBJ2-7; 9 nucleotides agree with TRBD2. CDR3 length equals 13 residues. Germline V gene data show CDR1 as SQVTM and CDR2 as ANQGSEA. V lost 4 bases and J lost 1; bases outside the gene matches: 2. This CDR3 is CSVVAGVSYEQYF. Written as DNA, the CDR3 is TGCAGCGTTGTAGCGGGAGTATCCTACGAGCAGTACTTC.

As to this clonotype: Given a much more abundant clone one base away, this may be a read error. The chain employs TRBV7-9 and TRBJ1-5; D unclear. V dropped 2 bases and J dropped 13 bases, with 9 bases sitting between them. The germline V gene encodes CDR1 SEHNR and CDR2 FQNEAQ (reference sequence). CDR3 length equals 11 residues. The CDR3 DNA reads TGTGCCAGCAGCTTATCAGATACGCAGCATTTT. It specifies CASSLSDTQHF.

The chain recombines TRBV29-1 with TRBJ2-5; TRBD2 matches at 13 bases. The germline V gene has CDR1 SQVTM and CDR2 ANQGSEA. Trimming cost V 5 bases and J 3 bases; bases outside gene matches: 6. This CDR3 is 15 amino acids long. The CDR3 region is CSVSSGLAGEETQYF. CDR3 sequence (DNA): TGCAGCGTTTCTTCTGGACTAGCGGGAGAAGAGACCCAGTACTTC. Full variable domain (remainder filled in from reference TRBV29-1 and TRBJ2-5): SAVISQKPSRDICQRGTSLTIQCQVDSQVTMMFWYRQQPGQSLTLIATANQGSEATYESGFVIDKFPISRPNLTFSTLTVSNMSPEDSSIYLCSVSSGLAGEETQYFGPGTRLLVL.

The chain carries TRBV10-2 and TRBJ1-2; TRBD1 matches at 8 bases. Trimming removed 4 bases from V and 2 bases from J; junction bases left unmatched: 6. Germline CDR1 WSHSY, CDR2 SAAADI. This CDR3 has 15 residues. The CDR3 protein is CASSGRTGTNYGYTF. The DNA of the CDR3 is TGCGCCAGCAGTGGCAGGACAGGGACGAACTATGGCTACACCTTC.

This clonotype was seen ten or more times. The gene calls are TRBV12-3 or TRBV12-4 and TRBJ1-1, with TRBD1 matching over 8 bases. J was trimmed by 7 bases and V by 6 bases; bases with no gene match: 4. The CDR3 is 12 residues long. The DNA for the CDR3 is TGTGCCAGCAGCAGAGACAGGGGTGAAGCTTTCTTT. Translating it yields CASSRDRGEAFF.